This T cell receptor beta chain emerged from a study of OX40 agonist ivuxolimab in advanced cancers. As for the study in general: Participants averaged 60 years of age (range about 23 to 80) and were 75% to 90% male. General observations from the study: Partial responders at 0.1-3.0 mg/kg had among the lowest clonal expansion.

With respect to this clone: Its antigen is undetermined.

CDR1 and CDR2 from the germline V gene are SGHNT and YYREEE (reference sequence). This CDR3 spans 13 amino acids. Trimming took off 2 bases at V and 6 bases at J, with 9 bases between the two ends. Using immunoSEQ multiplex PCR, the repertoire was profiled, and TCRdb retains in-frame clones only, with some absent. Of around 84,000 clones in the sample, 85% to 95% were seen once. V is TRBV5-4 and J is TRBJ2-1; D possibly corresponds to TRBD2 (6 bases). The receptor comes from an adult with an advanced solid tumor such as melanoma, head and neck, liver or kidney cancer. The sequencing used CD4+ or CD8+ T cells sorted from blood, collected in a trial of the OX40 agonist ivuxolimab. This chain's CDR3 is CASSLAGSNEQFF. CDR3 in DNA: TGTGCCAGCAGCTTAGCGGGCAGCAATGAGCAGTTCTTC.